The T cell receptor beta chain described here comes from a study of OX40 agonist ivuxolimab in advanced cancers. Repertoires were generated with immunoSEQ multiplex PCR, while TCRdb's copy carries only in-frame clones and drops some. The profile shows over 75,000 clones, 90% to 95% of them singletons. This CDR3 has 19 residues. The germline V gene has CDR1 MDHEN and CDR2 SYDVKM. Trimming shortened V by 7 bases and J by 1 base, and 28 bases separated the two germline ends. This clone was recorded once. This same CDR3 is encoded by further DNA sequences in the sample. This chain joins TRBV28 and TRBJ1-2, with D possibly TRBD1 on 6 matching bases. The sequence came from an adult with an advanced solid tumor such as melanoma, head and neck, liver or kidney cancer. Sample: CD4+ or CD8+ T cells sorted from blood, taken in a trial of the OX40 agonist ivuxolimab. CDR3 in DNA: TGTGCCAGCATCCCCTGGGGGGCAGGGCGATCCCATTTTAACTATGGCTACACCTTC. This gives the protein CASIPWGAGRSHFNYGYTF.